The clone carrying this TCR beta chain was counted a single time. Its target is not known. Germline CDR1 and CDR2: MNHEY and SVGAGI. This CDR3 has 14 residues. V lost 4 bases and J lost 6, with 12 bases in between. This entry comes from a study of Tregs in tolerant kidney transplant recipients. Study as a whole: CD4+CD25+CD127- cells came from approximately three-day belatacept mixed lymphocyte reactions, some with approximately 5-day graft donor restimulation.

The assay was immunoSEQ multiplex PCR, and TCRdb's table has in-frame clones only and misses some. Of 35,000 to 50,000 clones in the sample, about 95% are singletons; the top ten hold roughly 0.34%. This chain connects TRBV6-5 to TRBJ2-2; D is perhaps TRBD2 (6 bases). This sequence originates from a human donor in good health. Sequences were obtained from Tregs from blood cultured with allogeneic cells. The CDR3 DNA reads TGTGCCAGCAGTTCCCCCCGGAGGGCCGGGGAGCTGTTTTTT. It specifies CASSSPRRAGELFF.